This T cell receptor beta chain was obtained from a study of blood T cell repertoires in COVID-19 (dated by TCRdb to 2020 to 2021). Some background on the complete study: Samples covering the acute and convalescent phases of COVID-19 were provided by collaborators in the United States, Italy and Spain. The repertoires were made available in a free public database intended to serve as a resource for research on the immune response to SARS-CoV-2. Deeply sampled blood TCRbeta repertoires from subjects exposed to, actively infected with, or recovered from COVID-19 were included in the dataset. Samples came from the ongoing ImmuneRACE study (first 160 participants) plus 1,254 subjects from 6 global collaborators. The sample metadata nearly always contained a de-identified subject ID, COVID-19 status, age in years and sex. Where available, HLA class I and class II types were obtained from metadata supplied by the sample provider rather than from assay-based typing. The prospective study material was composed of cDNA or gDNA derived from T cells, B-cell-depleted T cells, or PBMCs.

Samples from volunteer blood donors who had recovered from COVID-19 were contributed by a second Seattle source. Collaborating institutions collected whole blood in K2EDTA tubes following their own protocols. Collaborator samples were shipped for TCRbeta analysis as frozen whole blood, isolated PBMCs, or DNA extracted from either sample type. The CDR3 runs 15 residues from the cysteine to the phenylalanine. Here the CDR3 DNA is all that survives: 45 bases in frame from base 1. Trimming removed 4 bases from V and 0 bases from J; the gene matches leave 5 bases unexplained. Per the germline V gene (reference sequence), SGHAT is the CDR1 and FQDESV is the CDR2. TCRbeta CDR3 regions were amplified from genomic DNA using the immunoSEQ Assay, a bias-controlled multiplex PCR. In the original analysis: The number of nucleated cells in each sample was estimated by amplification of reference gene primers within the assay. To quantify the absolute abundance of each unique TCRbeta CDR3 rearrangement, sequence reads were collapsed and filtered. For each sample, productive Simpson clonality was calculated by taking the square root of Simpson's diversity index across productive rearrangements. The source is immuneACCESS, and TCRdb retained only in-frame sequences with V and J called. Part of the clones is not carried over; for the studies checked, unresolved V genes explain less than half of this, and the remainder is unexplained. V, J and clone size were drawn from that table, and D and trimming were deduced from the DNA. In this sample the table shows some 240,000 clones, about 83% of which occur a single time. The top ten clonotypes cover 1.5% of the sample.

The paper as a whole reports these results and caveats: The quantity of clinical and demographic metadata differed by source and by participant and was supplied without curation.

To note about this clone: No antigen is known for it. No much larger clone exists at a distance of one base, and base qualities are not known.

The receptor comes from a woman aged 35 to 49 who had recovered from COVID-19. The sample taken for sequencing was peripheral blood. The V and J genes are TRBV11-1 and TRBJ1-1; the junction holds 7 bases that match TRBD1. The CDR3 loop reads CASSSGTVMNTEAFF. The nucleotides are TGTGCCAGCAGCTCGGGGACAGTTATGAACACTGAAGCTTTCTTT.